These 6 T cell receptor beta chains originate from one sample sequenced in a study of blood T cell repertoires in COVID-19. Clones were sequenced by immunoSEQ multiplex PCR, and TCRdb holds only the in-frame ones, with some missing. The repertoire holds around 330,000 clones, 85% to 90% seen once, with under 5% in the top ten. What was sequenced was peripheral blood. Receptors originate from a woman aged 45-59 years with active or convalescent COVID-19.

This clone appeared once. V and J are TRBV5-4 and TRBJ2-1; 7 bases match TRBD2. The CDR3 loop spans 13 amino acids. Trimming at V came to 2 bases and at J to 6 bases, leaving 2 bases not matched to a gene. Germline V gene lookup returns CDR1 SGHNT and CDR2 YYREEE (reference sequence). The DNA of the CDR3 is TGTGCCAGCAGCTTCAGCGGGGCCAATGAGCAGTTCTTC. Amino acids: CASSFSGANEQFF. The whole variable domain, filled in from reference TRBV5-4 and TRBJ2-1, reads ETGVTQSPTHLIKTRGQQVTLRCSSQSGHNTVSWYQQALGQGPQFIFQYYREEENGRGNFPPRFSGLQFPNYSSELNVNALELDDSALYLCASSFSGANEQFFGPGTRLTVL.

CDR3 DNA sequence: TGTGCCACCAGCAGAGATGGACTAGCGGGACTAGATACGCAGTATTTT. Amino acid sequence: CATSRDGLAGLDTQYF. The chain uses TRBV15 and TRBJ2-3, with 12 bases matching TRBD2. CDR3 size: 16 residues. V was pared by 0 bases and J by 5 bases, with 3 bases of the junction left unmatched. CDR1 and CDR2 from the germline V gene are LNHNV and YYDKDF (reference sequence).

This clone was detected once. The chain recombines TRBV19 with TRBJ1-4, with a possible D match to TRBD1 (5 bases). CDR1 and CDR2 from the germline V gene are LNHDA and SQIVND (reference sequence). Trimming left V 3 bases short and J 5 bases short, with 13 bases between. There are 15 residues in the CDR3. Written as DNA, the CDR3 is TGTGCCAGTAGTATCCAGGGAATGGGGAATGAAAAACTGTTTTTT. Protein product: CASSIQGMGNEKLFF.

Worth noting for this clone: Distinct nucleotide sequences in the sample also encode this CDR3. The V call is TRBV29-1, the J call TRBJ1-1, with a tentative D call TRBD1 (5 bases). The V and J ends lost 3 bases and 6 bases respectively, with 8 bases between them. This CDR3 spans 11 amino acids. The germline gives CDR1 SQVTM, CDR2 ANQGSEA. The CDR3: CSVDRGAEAFF. CDR3 in DNA: TGCAGCGTTGATCGGGGGGCTGAAGCTTTCTTT.

The V call is TRBV5-1, the J call TRBJ1-4; D gene ambiguous. V dropped 4 bases and J dropped 1 base, with 8 bases sitting between them. CDR1 and CDR2 (germline): SGHRS, YFSETQ. The CDR3 length is 14 residues. The CDR3 is CASSPAVTNEKLFF. CDR3 bases: TGCGCCAGCAGCCCTGCAGTAACTAATGAAAAACTGTTTTTT.

The chain combines TRBV27 with TRBJ1-5; 7 bases line up with TRBD1. Germline lookup yields CDR1 MNHEY and CDR2 SMNVEV (reference sequence). The CDR3 sequence is 15 residues long. V shed 3 bases and J 6 bases; nucleotides not matched to a gene: 8. DNA for the CDR3: TGTGCCAGCAGTTTCTCCAAACAGGGGACTCAGCCCCAGCATTTT. It is translated as CASSFSKQGTQPQHF.